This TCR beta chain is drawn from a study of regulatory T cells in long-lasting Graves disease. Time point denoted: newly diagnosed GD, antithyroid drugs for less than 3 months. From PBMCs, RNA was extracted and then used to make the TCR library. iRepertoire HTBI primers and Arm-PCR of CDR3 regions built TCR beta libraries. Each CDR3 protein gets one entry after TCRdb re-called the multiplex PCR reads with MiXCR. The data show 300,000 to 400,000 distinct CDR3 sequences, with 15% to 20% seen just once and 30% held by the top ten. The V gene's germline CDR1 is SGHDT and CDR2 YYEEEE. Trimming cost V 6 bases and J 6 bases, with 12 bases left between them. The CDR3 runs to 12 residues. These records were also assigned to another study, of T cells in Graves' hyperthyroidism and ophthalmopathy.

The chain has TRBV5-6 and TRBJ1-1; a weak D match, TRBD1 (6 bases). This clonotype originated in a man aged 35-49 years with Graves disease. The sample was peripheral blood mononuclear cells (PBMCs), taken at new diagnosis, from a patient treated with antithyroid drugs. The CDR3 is CASKLRGAEAFF. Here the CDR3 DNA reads TGTGCCAGCAAACTTAGGGGGGCTGAAGCTTTCTTT. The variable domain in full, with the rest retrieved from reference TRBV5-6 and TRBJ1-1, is DAGVTQSPTHLIKTRGQQVTLRCSPKSGHDTVSWYQQALGQGPQFIFQYYEEEERQRGNFPDRFSGHQFPNYSSELNVNALLLGDSALYLCASKLRGAEAFFGQGTRLTVV.